This is a list of T cell receptor beta chains from one sample in a study of T cells in Graves' hyperthyroidism and ophthalmopathy. TCRdb processed the multiplex PCR reads anew with MiXCR; each CDR3 protein has one entry. The sample has fewer than 750,000 distinct CDR3 sequences, roughly 15% seen once. The source material was blood. These receptors were collected from a woman aged 45-59 years with Graves' ophthalmopathy. CDR3s include the opening cysteine and the closing phenylalanine or tryptophan. The D gene is left open where the match is weak. Where a row states a size, it is once, few, many or the class of an expanded clone; other rows omit it.

>TRBJ2-7|TRBV9|.|.
CASSVGGIDYEQYF
TGTGCCAGCAGCGTAGGTGGGATAGACTACGAGCAGTACTTC
>TRBJ2-1|TRBV13|many|TRBD2
CASSFGRASYNEQFF
TGTGCCAGCAGCTTTGGGAGGGCCTCCTACAATGAGCAGTTCTTC
>TRBJ1-5|TRBV30|many|.
CAWSVRNRDQPQHF
TGTGCCTGGAGTGTACGTAACAGGGATCAGCCCCAGCATTTT
>TRBJ1-2|TRBV7-8|many|TRBD1
CASSLVSRGHGYTF
TGTGCCAGCAGCTTAGTGTCCAGGGGGCATGGCTACACCTTC
>TRBJ1-4|TRBV27|.|TRBD1
CASRSGTVEEKLFF
TGTGCCAGCAGATCCGGGACAGTGGAGGAAAAACTGTTTTTT
>TRBJ1-4|TRBV12-3/TRBV12-4|many|TRBD1
CASSALQGATGKLFF
TGTGCCAGCTCAGCTTTACAGGGGGCGACGGGGAAACTGTTTTTT
>TRBJ2-5|TRBV27|few|.
CASSLIPGDQETQYF
TGTGCCAGCAGTTTAATCCCAGGGGATCAAGAGACCCAGTACTTC
>TRBJ2-7|TRBV9|many|.
CASSVAGGGSIAYEQYF
TGTGCCAGCAGCGTAGCTGGAGGGGGCTCCATCGCCTACGAGCAGTACTTC
>TRBJ1-1|TRBV6-1|many|TRBD1
CASSATPRQGNTEAFF
TGTGCCAGCAGTGCAACGCCCCGACAGGGGAACACTGAAGCTTTCTTT
>TRBJ2-5|TRBV20-1|many|TRBD2
CSARVRGRWETQYF
TGCAGTGCTAGAGTTCGCGGGAGATGGGAGACCCAGTACTTC
>TRBJ1-5|TRBV2|many|.
CASSEDVRASNQPQHF
TGTGCCAGCAGTGAAGATGTCAGGGCTTCCAATCAGCCCCAGCATTTT
>TRBJ2-1|TRBV19|.|.
CASSMGVNEQFF
TGTGCCAGTAGTATGGGAGTGAATGAGCAGTTCTTC
>TRBJ1-1|TRBV20-1|many|TRBD1
CSAAPGTGGVYTEAFF
TGCAGTGCCGCGCCCGGGACAGGGGGGGTCTACACTGAAGCTTTCTTT
>TRBJ2-5|TRBV6-1|.|TRBD2
CASIGLAGGETQYF
TGTGCCAGCATCGGACTAGCGGGAGGGGAGACCCAGTACTTC
>TRBJ1-3|TRBV20-1|few|.
CSARVRGTGNTIYF
TGCAGTGCTAGAGTTAGAGGTACTGGAAACACCATATATTTT
>TRBJ2-1|TRBV7-9|few|.
CASSLAAGTSHHNEQFF
TGTGCCAGCAGCTTAGCGGCGGGGACCTCCCACCACAATGAGCAGTTCTTC
>TRBJ1-1|TRBV14|many|.
CASSPTENTEAFF
TGTGCCAGCAGCCCTACAGAGAACACTGAAGCTTTCTTT
>TRBJ2-1|TRBV24-1|many|TRBD1
CATSPVMGQGYNEQFF
TGTGCCACCAGTCCAGTTATGGGACAGGGCTACAATGAGCAGTTCTTC
>TRBJ2-3|TRBV7-3|many|TRBD2
CASSLRLACSTDTQYF
TGTGCCAGCAGCTTAAGACTAGCGTGTAGCACAGATACGCAGTATTTT
>TRBJ2-1|TRBV20-1|.|TRBD2
CSAPGLSYNEQFF
TGCAGTGCTCCGGGACTATCGTACAATGAGCAGTTCTTC
>TRBJ2-1|TRBV24-1|many|.
CATSGESSYNEQFF
TGTGCCACCAGTGGGGAAAGCTCCTACAATGAGCAGTTCTTC
>TRBJ1-2|TRBV12-5|.|.
CASALYNSNYGYTF
TGTGCTAGTGCGCTCTACAATTCTAACTATGGCTACACCTTC
>TRBJ2-1|TRBV2|many|TRBD2
CASSSSGGSYNEQFF
TGTGCCAGCAGTTCTAGCGGGGGCTCCTACAATGAGCAGTTCTTC
>TRBJ1-1|TRBV30|many|TRBD1
CAWMGDSQNTEAFF
TGTGCCTGGATGGGGGACAGCCAGAACACTGAAGCTTTCTTT
>TRBJ1-3|TRBV28|few|.
CASSPPGRTIGNTIYF
TGTGCCAGCAGTCCACCGGGACGGACGATTGGAAACACCATATATTTT